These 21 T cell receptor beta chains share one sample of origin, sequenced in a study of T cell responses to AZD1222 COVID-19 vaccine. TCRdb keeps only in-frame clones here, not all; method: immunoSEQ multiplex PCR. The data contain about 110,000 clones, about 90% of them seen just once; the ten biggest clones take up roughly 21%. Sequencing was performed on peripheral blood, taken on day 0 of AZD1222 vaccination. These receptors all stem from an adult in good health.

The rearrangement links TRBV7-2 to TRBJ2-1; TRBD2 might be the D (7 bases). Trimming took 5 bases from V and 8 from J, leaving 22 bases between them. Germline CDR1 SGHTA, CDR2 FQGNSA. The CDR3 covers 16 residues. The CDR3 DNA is TGTGCCAGCAGCCCTAATGCGGGGGCCCGGGAGCATGAGCAGTTCTTC. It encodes CASSPNAGAREHEQFF.

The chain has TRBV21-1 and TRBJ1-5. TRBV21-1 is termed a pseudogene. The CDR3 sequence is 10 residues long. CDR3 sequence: CASRWQPQHF. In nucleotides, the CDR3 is TGTGCCAGCAGGTGGCAGCCCCAGCATTTT.

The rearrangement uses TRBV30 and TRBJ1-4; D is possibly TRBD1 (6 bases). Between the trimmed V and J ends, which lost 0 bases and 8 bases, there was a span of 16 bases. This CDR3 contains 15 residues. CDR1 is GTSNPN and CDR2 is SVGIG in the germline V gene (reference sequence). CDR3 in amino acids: CAWSVIGGAGEKLFF. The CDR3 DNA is TGTGCCTGGAGTGTAATCGGGGGGGCAGGGGAAAAACTGTTTTTT. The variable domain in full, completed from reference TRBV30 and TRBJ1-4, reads SQTIHQWPATLVQPVGSPLSLECTVEGTSNPNLYWYRQAAGRGLQLLFYSVGIGQISSEVPQNLSASRPQDRQFILSSKKLLLSDSGFYLCAWSVIGGAGEKLFFGSGTQLSVL.

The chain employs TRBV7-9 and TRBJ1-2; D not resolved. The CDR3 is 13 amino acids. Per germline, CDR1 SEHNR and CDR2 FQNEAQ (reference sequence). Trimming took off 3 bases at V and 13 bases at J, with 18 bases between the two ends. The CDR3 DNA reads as TGTGCCAGCAGCTTCGAACAGCCATATGGTCTCACCTTC. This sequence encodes CASSFEQPYGLTF.

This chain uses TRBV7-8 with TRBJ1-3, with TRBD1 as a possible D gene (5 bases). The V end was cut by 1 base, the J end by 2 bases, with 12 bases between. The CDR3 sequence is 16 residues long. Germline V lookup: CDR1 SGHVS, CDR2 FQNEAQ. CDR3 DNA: TGTGCCAGCAGCTTAGGCTCCCGACAGCCTGGAAACACCATATATTTT. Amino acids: CASSLGSRQPGNTIYF.

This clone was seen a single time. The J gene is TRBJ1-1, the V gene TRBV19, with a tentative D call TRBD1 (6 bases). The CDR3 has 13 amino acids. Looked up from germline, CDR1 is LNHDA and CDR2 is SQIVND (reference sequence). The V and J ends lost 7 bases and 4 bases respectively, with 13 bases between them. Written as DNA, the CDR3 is TGTGCCAGTATCGGACAGACGATCACTGAAGCTTTCTTT. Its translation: CASIGQTITEAFF. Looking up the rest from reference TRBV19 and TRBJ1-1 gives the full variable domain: DGGITQSPKYLFRKEGQNVTLSCEQNLNHDAMYWYRQDPGQGLRLIYYSQIVNDFQKGDIAEGYSVSREKKESFPLTVTSAQKNPTAFYLCASIGQTITEAFFGQGTRLTVV.

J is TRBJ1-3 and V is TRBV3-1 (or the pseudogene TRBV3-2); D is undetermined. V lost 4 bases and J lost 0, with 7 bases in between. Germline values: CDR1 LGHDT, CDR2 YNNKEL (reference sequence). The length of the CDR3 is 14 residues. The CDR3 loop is CASSLDGSGNTIYF. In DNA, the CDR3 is TGTGCCAGCAGCCTGGACGGCTCTGGAAACACCATATATTTT.

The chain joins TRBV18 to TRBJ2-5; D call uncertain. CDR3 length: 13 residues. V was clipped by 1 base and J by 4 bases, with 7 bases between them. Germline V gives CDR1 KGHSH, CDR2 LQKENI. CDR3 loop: CASSPRPSETQYF. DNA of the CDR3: TGTGCCAGCTCACCACGTCCCTCAGAGACCCAGTACTTC.

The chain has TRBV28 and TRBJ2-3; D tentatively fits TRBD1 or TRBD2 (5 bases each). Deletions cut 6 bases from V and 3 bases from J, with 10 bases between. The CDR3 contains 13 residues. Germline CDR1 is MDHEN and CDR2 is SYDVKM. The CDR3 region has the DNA TGTGCCAGCAGGGGACCCGGGACAGATACGCAGTATTTT. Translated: CASRGPGTDTQYF.

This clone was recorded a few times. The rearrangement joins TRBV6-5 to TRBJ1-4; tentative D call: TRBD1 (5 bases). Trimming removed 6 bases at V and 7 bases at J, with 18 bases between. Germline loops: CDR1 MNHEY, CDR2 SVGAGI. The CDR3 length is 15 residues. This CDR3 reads CASRVESGAGEKLFF. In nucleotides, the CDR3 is TGTGCCAGCAGAGTAGAGTCCGGGGCGGGTGAAAAACTGTTTTTT.

This CDR3 is CASSQEVRGRTTGELFF. In DNA form, the CDR3 reads TGTGCCAGCAGCCAAGAGGTGAGGGGGCGGACCACCGGGGAGCTGTTTTTT. This sequence joins TRBV3-1 (or the pseudogene TRBV3-2) and TRBJ2-2; 7 bases line up with TRBD1. J was trimmed by 4 bases and V by 0 bases; bases with no gene match: 8. Per germline, CDR1 LGHDT and CDR2 YNNKEL (reference sequence). The CDR3 contains 17 residues.

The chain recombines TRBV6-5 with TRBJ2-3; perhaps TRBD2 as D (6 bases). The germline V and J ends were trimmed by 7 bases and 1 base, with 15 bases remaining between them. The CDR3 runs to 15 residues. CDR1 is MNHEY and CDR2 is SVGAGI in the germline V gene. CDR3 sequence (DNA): TGTGCCAGCACCGTCGGGGGACTCGGCACAGATACGCAGTATTTT. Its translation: CASTVGGLGTDTQYF.

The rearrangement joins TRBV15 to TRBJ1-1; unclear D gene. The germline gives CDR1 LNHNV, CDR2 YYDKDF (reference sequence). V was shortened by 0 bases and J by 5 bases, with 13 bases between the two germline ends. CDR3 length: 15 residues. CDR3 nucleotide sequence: TGTGCCACCAGCAGAGATGAGGAGGGAGGAACTGAAGCTTTCTTT. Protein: CATSRDEEGGTEAFF.

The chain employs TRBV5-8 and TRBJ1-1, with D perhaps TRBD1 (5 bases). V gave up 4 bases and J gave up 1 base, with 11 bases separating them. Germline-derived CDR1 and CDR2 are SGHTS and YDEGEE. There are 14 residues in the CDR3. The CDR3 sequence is CASSPGLRNTEAFF. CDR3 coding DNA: TGTGCCAGCAGCCCGGGACTCCGGAACACTGAAGCTTTCTTT. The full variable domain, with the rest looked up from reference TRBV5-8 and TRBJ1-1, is EAGVTQSPTHLIKTRGQQATLRCSPISGHTSVYWYQQALGLGLQFLLWYDEGEERNRGNFPPRFSGRQFPNYSSELNVNALELEDSALYLCASSPGLRNTEAFFGQGTRLTVV.

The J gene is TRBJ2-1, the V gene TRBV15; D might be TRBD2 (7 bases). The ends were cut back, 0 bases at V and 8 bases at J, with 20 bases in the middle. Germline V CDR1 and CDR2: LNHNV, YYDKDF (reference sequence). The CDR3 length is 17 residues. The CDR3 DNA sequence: TGTGCCACCAGCAGAGAAGAATTTTCGGGGGGCTGGGATGAGCAGTTCTTC. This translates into CATSREEFSGGWDEQFF.

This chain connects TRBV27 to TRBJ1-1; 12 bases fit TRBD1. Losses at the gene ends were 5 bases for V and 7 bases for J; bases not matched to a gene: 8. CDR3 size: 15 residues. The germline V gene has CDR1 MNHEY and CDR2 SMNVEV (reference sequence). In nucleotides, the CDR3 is TGTGCCAGCAGTCCGTGGGACAGGGGGCTCGATGAAGCTTTCTTT. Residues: CASSPWDRGLDEAFF.

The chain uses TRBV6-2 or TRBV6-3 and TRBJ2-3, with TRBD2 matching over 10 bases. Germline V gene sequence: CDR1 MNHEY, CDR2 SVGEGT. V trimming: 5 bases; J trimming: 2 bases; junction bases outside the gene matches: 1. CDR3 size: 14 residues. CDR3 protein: CASSSGGATDTQYF. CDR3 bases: TGTGCCAGCAGTAGCGGGGGGGCCACAGATACGCAGTATTTT.

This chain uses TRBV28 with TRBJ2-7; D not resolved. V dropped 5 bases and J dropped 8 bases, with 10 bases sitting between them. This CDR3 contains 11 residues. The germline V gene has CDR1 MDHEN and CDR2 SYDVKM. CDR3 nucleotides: TGTGCCAGCAGTCCCAAATCCCAGCAGTACTTC. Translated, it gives CASSPKSQQYF.

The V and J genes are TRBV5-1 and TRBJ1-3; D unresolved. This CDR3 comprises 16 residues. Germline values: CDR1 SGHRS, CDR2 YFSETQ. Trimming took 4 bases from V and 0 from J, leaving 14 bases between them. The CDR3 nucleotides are TGCGCCAGCAGCCGGAACAACATCGGCTCTGGAAACACCATATATTTT. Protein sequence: CASSRNNIGSGNTIYF. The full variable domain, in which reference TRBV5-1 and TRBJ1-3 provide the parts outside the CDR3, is KAGVTQTPRYLIKTRGQQVTLSCSPISGHRSVSWYQQTPGQGLQFLFEYFSETQRNKGNFPGRFSGRQFSNSRSEMNVSTLELGDSALYLCASSRNNIGSGNTIYFGEGSWLTVV.

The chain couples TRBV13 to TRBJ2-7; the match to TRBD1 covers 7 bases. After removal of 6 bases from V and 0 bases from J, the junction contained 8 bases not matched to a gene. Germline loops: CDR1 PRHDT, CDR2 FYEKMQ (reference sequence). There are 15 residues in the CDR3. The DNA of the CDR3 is TGTGCCAGCAGTAAAGGGGGCGGGCGCTCCTACGAGCAGTACTTC. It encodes CASSKGGGRSYEQYF.

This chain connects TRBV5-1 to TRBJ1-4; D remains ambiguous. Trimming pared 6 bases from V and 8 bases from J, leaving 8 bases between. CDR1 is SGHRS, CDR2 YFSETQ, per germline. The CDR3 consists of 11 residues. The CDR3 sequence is CASNSGEKLFF. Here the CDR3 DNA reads TGCGCCAGCAACTCGGGGGAAAAACTGTTTTTT. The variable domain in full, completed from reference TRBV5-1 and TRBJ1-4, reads KAGVTQTPRYLIKTRGQQVTLSCSPISGHRSVSWYQQTPGQGLQFLFEYFSETQRNKGNFPGRFSGRQFSNSRSEMNVSTLELGDSALYLCASNSGEKLFFGSGTQLSVL.